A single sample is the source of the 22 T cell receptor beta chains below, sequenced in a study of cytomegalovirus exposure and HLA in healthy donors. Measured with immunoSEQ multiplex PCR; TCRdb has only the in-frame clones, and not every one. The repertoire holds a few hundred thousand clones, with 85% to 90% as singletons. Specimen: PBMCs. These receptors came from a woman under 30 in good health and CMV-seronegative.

This CDR3 reads CASSLGNSKEQYV. The CDR3 coding sequence is TGCGCCAGCAGCTTGGGTAACAGTAAAGAGCAGTACGTC. The chain combines TRBV5-1 with TRBJ2-7; D is ambiguous. The CDR3 consists of 13 residues. Germline assignment: CDR1 SGHRS and CDR2 YFSETQ. V was shortened by 0 bases and J by 7 bases, with 11 bases between the two germline ends.

The CDR3 region is CAISDPGQGAPGDTGELFF. The CDR3 DNA is TGTGCCATCAGTGACCCTGGACAGGGGGCGCCAGGGGACACCGGGGAGCTGTTTTTT. The V call is TRBV10-3, the J call TRBJ2-2; 11 nucleotides match TRBD1. This CDR3 contains 19 residues. Germline V gene sequence: CDR1 ENHRY, CDR2 SYGVKD. The junction had 12 bases not matched to a gene; V was cut back by 3 bases and J by 3 bases.

As DNA, the CDR3 is TGTGCCAGCAGTTCAGGTCTTTTGAAGTCACCCCTCCACTTT. Translation: CASSSGLLKSPLHF. The gene calls are TRBV28 and TRBJ1-6; D remains ambiguous. Trimming shortened V by 4 bases and J by 10 bases, and 14 bases separated the two germline ends. Germline CDR1 reads MDHEN; CDR2 reads SYDVKM. The CDR3 is 14 amino acids.

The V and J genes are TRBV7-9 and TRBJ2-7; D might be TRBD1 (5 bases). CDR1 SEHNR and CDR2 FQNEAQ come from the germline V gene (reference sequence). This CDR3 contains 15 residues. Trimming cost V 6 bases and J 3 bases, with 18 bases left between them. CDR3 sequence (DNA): TGTGCCAGCAGTCGCCTCCGCACCAGGGTCTACGAGCAGTACTTC. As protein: CASSRLRTRVYEQYF.

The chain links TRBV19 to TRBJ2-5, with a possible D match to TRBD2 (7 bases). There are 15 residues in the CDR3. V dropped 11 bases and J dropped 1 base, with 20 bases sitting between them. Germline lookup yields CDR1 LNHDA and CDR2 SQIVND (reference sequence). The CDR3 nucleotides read TGTGCCGCGGGGGCGCGCGGGGGAGTCCAAGAGACCCAGTACTTC. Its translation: CAAGARGGVQETQYF.

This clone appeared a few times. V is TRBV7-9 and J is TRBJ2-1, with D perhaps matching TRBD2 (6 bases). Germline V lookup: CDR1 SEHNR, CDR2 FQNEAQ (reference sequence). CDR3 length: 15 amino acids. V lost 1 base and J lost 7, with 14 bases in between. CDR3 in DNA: TGTGCCAGCAGCTTAGGTCAGGGACTTGGGAATGAGCAGTTCTTC. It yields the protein CASSLGQGLGNEQFF.

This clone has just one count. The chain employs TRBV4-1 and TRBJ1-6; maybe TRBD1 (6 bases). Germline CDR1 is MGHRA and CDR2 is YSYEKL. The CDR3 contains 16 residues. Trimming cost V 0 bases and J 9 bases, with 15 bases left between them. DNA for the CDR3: TGCGCCAGCAGCCAAGATTGGGACACTTCTTTTTCACCCCTCCACTTT. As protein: CASSQDWDTSFSPLHF.

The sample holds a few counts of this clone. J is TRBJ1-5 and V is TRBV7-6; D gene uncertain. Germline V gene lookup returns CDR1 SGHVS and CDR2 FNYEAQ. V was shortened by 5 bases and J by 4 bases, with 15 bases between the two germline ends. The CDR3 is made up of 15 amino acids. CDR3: CASSAHPLSNQPQHF. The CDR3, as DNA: TGTGCCAGCAGCGCCCACCCGCTTAGTAATCAGCCCCAGCATTTT.

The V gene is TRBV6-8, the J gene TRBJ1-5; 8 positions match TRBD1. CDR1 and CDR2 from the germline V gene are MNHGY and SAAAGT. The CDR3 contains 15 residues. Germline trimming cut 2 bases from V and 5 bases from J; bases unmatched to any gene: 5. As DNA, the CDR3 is TGTGCCAGCAGTTACGGGACAGGTACCCATCAGCCCCAGCATTTT. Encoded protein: CASSYGTGTHQPQHF.

CDR3 in amino acids: CASSPQGASSTNEKLFF. In nucleotides, the CDR3 is TGTGCCAGCAGCCCCCAGGGGGCATCGTCAACTAATGAAAAACTGTTTTTT. The chain couples TRBV7-8 to TRBJ1-4, with TRBD1 matching over 8 bases. V trimming: 5 bases; J trimming: 0 bases; junction bases outside the gene matches: 8. CDR1 is SGHVS and CDR2 is FQNEAQ in the germline V gene. The CDR3 has 17 residues.

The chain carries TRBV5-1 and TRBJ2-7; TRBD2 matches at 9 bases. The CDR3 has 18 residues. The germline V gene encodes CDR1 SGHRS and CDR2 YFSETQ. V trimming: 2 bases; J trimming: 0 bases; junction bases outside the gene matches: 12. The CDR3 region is CASSLNPGGTSFSYEQYF. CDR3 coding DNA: TGCGCCAGCAGCTTAAACCCTGGGGGGACTAGCTTCTCCTACGAGCAGTACTTC.

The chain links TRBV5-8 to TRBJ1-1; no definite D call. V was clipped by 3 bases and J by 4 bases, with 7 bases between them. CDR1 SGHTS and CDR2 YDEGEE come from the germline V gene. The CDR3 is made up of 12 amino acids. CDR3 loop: CASSYASTEAFF. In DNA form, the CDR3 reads TGTGCCAGCAGCTACGCCAGCACTGAAGCTTTCTTT.

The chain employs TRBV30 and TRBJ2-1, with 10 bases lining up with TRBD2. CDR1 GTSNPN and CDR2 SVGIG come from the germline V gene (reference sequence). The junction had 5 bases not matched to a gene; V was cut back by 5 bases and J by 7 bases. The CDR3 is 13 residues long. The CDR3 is CAWFSGGANEQFF. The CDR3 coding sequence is TGTGCCTGGTTCAGCGGGGGGGCGAATGAGCAGTTCTTC.

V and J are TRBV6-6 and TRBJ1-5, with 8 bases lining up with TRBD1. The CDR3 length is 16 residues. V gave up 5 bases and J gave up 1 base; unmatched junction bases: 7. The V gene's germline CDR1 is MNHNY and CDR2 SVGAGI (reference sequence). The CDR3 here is CASSPPRQGSNQPQHF. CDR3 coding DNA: TGTGCCAGCAGTCCTCCCCGACAGGGGAGCAATCAGCCCCAGCATTTT.

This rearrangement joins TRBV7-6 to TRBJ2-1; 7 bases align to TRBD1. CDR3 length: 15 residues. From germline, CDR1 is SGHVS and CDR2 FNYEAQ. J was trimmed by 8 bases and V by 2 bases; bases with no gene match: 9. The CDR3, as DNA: TGTGCCAGCAGCTTACCCGGGACAGAGGAGGATGAGCAGTTCTTC. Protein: CASSLPGTEEDEQFF.

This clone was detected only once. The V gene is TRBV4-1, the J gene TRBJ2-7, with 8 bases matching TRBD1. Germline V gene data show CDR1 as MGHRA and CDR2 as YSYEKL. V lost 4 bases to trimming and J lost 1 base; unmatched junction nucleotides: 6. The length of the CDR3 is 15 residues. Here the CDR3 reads CASSPWTGRSYEQYF. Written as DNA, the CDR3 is TGCGCCAGCAGCCCATGGACAGGGCGGTCCTACGAGCAGTACTTC.

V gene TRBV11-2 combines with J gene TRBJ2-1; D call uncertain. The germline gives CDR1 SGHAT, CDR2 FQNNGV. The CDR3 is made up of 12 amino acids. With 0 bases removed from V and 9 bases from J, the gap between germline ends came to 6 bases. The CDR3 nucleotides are TGTGCCAGCAGCTTAGACCGGAGTGAGCAGTTCTTC. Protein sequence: CASSLDRSEQFF.

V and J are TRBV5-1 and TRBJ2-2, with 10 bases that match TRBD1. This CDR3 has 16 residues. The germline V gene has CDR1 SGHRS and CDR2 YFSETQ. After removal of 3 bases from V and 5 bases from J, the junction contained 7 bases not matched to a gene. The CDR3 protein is CASSYRDRGFTGELFF. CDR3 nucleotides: TGCGCCAGCAGCTACCGGGACAGGGGTTTTACCGGGGAGCTGTTTTTT.

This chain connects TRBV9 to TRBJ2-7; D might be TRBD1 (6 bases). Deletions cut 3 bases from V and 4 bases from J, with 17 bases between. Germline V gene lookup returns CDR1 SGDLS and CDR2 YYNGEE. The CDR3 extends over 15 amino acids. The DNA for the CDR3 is TGTGCCAGCAGCGCCCACCGGGACATAGGATACGAGCAGTACTTC. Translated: CASSAHRDIGYEQYF.

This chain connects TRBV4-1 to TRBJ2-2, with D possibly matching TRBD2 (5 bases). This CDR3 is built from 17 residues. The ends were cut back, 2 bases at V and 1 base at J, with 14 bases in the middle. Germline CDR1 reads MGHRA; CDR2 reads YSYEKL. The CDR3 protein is CASSQPRTGKNTGELFF. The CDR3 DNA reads TGCGCCAGCAGCCAACCCCGGACGGGGAAGAACACCGGGGAGCTGTTTTTT.

DNA of the CDR3: TGTGCCAGCAGCGGGAGCGATACCGAAAAACTGTTTTTT. It translates to CASSGSDTEKLFF. The genes are TRBV9 and TRBJ1-4; no clear D gene. This CDR3 spans 13 amino acids. Trimming pared 3 bases from V and 8 bases from J, leaving 11 bases between. Germline V lookup: CDR1 SGDLS, CDR2 YYNGEE.

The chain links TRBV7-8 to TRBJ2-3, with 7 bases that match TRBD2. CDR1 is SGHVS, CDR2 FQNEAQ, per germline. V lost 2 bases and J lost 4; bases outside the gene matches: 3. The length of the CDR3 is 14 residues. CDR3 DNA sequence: TGTGCCAGCAGCTTATGGACTAGGGCAGATACGCAGTATTTT. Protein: CASSLWTRADTQYF. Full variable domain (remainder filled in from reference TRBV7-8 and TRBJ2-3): GAGVSQSPRYKVAKRGQDVALRCDPISGHVSLFWYQQALGQGPEFLTYFQNEAQLDKSGLPSDRFFAERPEGSVSTLKIQRTQQEDSAVYLCASSLWTRADTQYFGPGTRLTVL.